What follows are 11 T cell receptor beta chains derived from one specimen sequenced in a study of glioma-infiltrating T cells. Amplification of TCR alpha and beta CDR3 regions from RNA used iRepertoire nested multiplex PCR. TCRdb reanalysed the multiplex PCR reads using MiXCR and keeps one entry per CDR3 protein. The sample yields about 180,000 distinct CDR3 sequences, 43% seen once. The sequencing input was glioma tissue, nonneoplastic brain tissue, or PBMCs (not recorded which). All receptors come from a human donor with low-grade glioma or glioblastoma, undergoing nonglioma brain surgery, or in good health (not recorded which).

This clonotype came up many times. The chain couples TRBV28 to TRBJ2-5; tentative D call: TRBD2 (5 bases). CDR3 length: 14 amino acids. V lost 3 bases, J lost 4 bases, and 12 bases lay in between. Germline assignment: CDR1 MDHEN and CDR2 SYDVKM. The CDR3 loop reads CASSFTGLGETQYF. The CDR3 nucleotides read TGTGCCAGCAGTTTTACGGGGTTGGGAGAGACCCAGTACTTC. The full variable domain, with the rest looked up from reference TRBV28 and TRBJ2-5, is DVKVTQSSRYLVKRTGEKVFLECVQDMDHENMFWYRQDPGLGLRLIYFSYDVKMKEKGDIPEGYSVSREKKERFSLILESASTNQTSMYLCASSFTGLGETQYFGPGTRLLVL.

The chain links TRBV29-1 to TRBJ2-2; 11 bases agree with TRBD1. The V and J ends lost 4 bases and 6 bases, in that order; junction bases with no gene match: 7. Germline CDR1 is SQVTM and CDR2 is ANQGSEA. This CDR3 contains 15 residues. DNA for the CDR3: TGCAGCGTTGGAATGCGGGACAGGGGGGCCGGGGAGCTGTTTTTT. This sequence encodes CSVGMRDRGAGELFF.

For this clonotype: Since a much larger clone is just one base distant, this may be a read error. This chain joins TRBV7-9 and TRBJ2-5; a possible D gene is TRBD1 (5 bases). The CDR3 runs 13 residues. CDR1 and CDR2 from the germline V gene are SEHNR and FQNEAQ (reference sequence). The CDR3 sequence is CASSRGIQETQHF. The DNA of the CDR3 is TGTGCCAGCAGTAGGGGTATCCAAGAGACCCAGCACTTC.

The chain couples TRBV7-8 to TRBJ2-5; possibly TRBD2 for D (6 bases). Germline values: CDR1 SGHVS, CDR2 FQNEAQ. The ends were cut back, 2 bases at V and 7 bases at J, with 14 bases in the middle. The CDR3 spans 14 residues. This CDR3 is CASSLKGGAATQYF. The CDR3 nucleotides are TGTGCCAGCAGCTTAAAAGGAGGGGCAGCGACCCAGTACTTC.

Comments on this clonotype: It may be a read error: a sequence one base away is much more abundant. CDR3: CASSYSGGRAYEQYF. Here the CDR3 DNA reads TGTGCCAGCAGTTACTCCGGGGGGCGCGCCTACGAGCAGTACTTC. The chain combines TRBV6-2 or TRBV6-3 with TRBJ2-7; TRBD2 is a possible D gene (7 bases). Trimming removed 0 bases at V and 2 bases at J, with 11 bases between. The CDR3 loop spans 15 amino acids. Per the germline V gene, CDR1 is MNHEY and CDR2 is SVGEGT.

There are many counts of this clonotype. The rearrangement uses TRBV25-1 and TRBJ1-6; possibly TRBD1 for D (5 bases). The CDR3 totals 15 residues. Germline V lookup: CDR1 MGHDK, CDR2 SYGVNS. V lost 3 bases to trimming and J lost 7 bases, with 13 bases between them. This chain's CDR3 is CASSDGGAANSPLHF. The CDR3 DNA follows: TGTGCCAGCAGTGACGGTGGGGCAGCGAATTCACCCCTCCACTTT.

A few counts support this clonotype. The chain links TRBV3-1 to TRBJ2-1; TRBD2 aligns across 9 bases. J lost 8 bases, V lost 5 bases, and 7 bases had no gene match. CDR1 is LGHDT, CDR2 YNNKEL, per germline (reference sequence). This CDR3 region has 14 residues. The CDR3 loop reads CASSSLAGRYEQFF. The CDR3, as DNA: TGTGCCAGCAGCTCGCTAGCGGGACGCTATGAGCAGTTCTTC.

As concerns this clonotype: A much larger clone sits a single nucleotide away, making a read error possible. V and J are TRBV15 and TRBJ2-5, with 8 bases fitting TRBD1. CDR3 size: 16 residues. Trimming at V came to 7 bases and at J to 1 base, leaving 11 bases not matched to a gene. Per the germline V gene, CDR1 is LNHNV and CDR2 is YYDKDF (reference sequence). The CDR3 protein is CATISRDRSFQETQYF. The CDR3 coding sequence is TGTGCCACCATCAGCCGGGACAGGAGCTTCCAAGAGACCCAGTACTTC.

This clonotype was counted a few times. Possible read error: a much larger clone is one base away. The V and J genes are TRBV25-1 and TRBJ1-6; D gene unclear. The CDR3 is 16 residues long. Germline assignment: CDR1 MGHDK and CDR2 SYGVNS. V lost 1 base, J lost 10 bases, and 17 bases lay in between. The CDR3 DNA sequence: TGTGCCAGCAGTGAATCCCGTCCAAGAACGATCTCACCCCTCCACTTT. Translating gives CASSESRPRTISPLHF.

As for this clonotype: A much larger clone sits a single nucleotide away, making a read error possible. The chain links TRBV6-2 or TRBV6-3 to TRBJ2-7; TRBD1 aligns across 10 bases. The CDR3 sequence is 15 residues long. Germline values: CDR1 MNHEY, CDR2 SVGEGT. V shed 0 bases, J shed 5 bases, and the junction held 4 bases outside the gene matches. The CDR3 reads CASSYSVTGGDEQYF. CDR3 coding DNA: TGTGCCAGCAGTTACTCCGTGACAGGGGGCGACGAGCAGTACTTC.

This clonotype was counted only a few times. This rearrangement joins TRBV4-2 to TRBJ2-1; 8 bases line up with TRBD2. Unmatched junction bases numbered 7, after V lost 0 bases and J lost 6 bases. This CDR3 spans 16 amino acids. Germline assignment: CDR1 LGHNA and CDR2 YNFKEQ. As DNA, the CDR3 is TGTGCCAGCAGCCAAGATATTACCGGGGGGGGCAATGAGCAGTTCTTC. Its protein is CASSQDITGGGNEQFF.